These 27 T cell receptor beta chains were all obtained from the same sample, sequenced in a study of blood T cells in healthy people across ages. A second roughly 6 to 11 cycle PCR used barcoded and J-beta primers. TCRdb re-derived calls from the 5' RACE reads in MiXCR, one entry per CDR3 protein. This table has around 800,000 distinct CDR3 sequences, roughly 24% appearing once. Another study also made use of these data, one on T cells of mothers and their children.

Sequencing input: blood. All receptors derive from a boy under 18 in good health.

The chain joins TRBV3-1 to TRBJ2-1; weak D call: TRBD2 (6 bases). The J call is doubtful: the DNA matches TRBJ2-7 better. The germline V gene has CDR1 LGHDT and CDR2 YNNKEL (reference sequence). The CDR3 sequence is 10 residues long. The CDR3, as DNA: TGTGCCAGCTCCGGGAGACAGCAGTACTTC. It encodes CASSGRQQYF.

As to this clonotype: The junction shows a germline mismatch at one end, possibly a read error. This CDR3 is CASSSGGLEIQYF. In DNA form, the CDR3 reads TGTGCCAGCAGTTCTGGGGGATTAGAGATCCAGTACTTC. The genes are TRBV28 and TRBJ2-1, with D perhaps given as TRBD1 or TRBD2 (5 bases each). The J call may be in error: the DNA end matches TRBJ2-5 better. Germline lookup yields CDR1 MDHEN and CDR2 SYDVKM. The CDR3 has 13 amino acids.

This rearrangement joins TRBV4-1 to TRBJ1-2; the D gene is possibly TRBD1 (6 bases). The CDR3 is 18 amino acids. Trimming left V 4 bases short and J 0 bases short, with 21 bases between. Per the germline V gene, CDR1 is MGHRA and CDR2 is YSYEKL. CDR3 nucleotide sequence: TGCGCCAGCAGCCCCCGGGACACCGTTTCACGTACTAACTATGGCTACACCTTC. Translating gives CASSPRDTVSRTNYGYTF.

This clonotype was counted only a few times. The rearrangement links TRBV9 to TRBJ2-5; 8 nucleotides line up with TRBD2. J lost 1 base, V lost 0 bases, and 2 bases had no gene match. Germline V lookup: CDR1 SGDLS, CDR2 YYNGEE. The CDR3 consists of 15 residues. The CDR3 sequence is CASSVARGGQETQYF. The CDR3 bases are TGTGCCAGCAGCGTAGCACGGGGGGGCCAAGAGACCCAGTACTTC.

CDR3 loop: CASGGIPWETQYF. The CDR3 bases are TGTGCCAGCGGGGGGATCCCCTGGGAGACCCAGTACTTC. The gene calls are TRBV2 and TRBJ2-5, with D possibly being TRBD2 (6 bases). Germline CDR1 SNHLY, CDR2 FYNNEI. V shed 8 bases and J shed 5 bases, with 15 bases lying between them. There are 13 residues in the CDR3.

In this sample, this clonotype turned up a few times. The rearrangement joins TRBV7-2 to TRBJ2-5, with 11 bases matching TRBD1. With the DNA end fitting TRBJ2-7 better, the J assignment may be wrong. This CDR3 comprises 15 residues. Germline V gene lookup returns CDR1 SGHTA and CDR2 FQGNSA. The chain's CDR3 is CASSLARDRGYEQYF. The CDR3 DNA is TGTGCCAGCAGCTTAGCCCGGGACAGGGGGTACGAGCAGTACTTC.

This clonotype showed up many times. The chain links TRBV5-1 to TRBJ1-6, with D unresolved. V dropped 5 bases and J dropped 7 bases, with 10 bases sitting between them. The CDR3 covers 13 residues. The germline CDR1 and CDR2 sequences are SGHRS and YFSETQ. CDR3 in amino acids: CASSSQDNSPLHF. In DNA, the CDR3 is TGCGCCAGCAGTAGTCAAGACAATTCACCCCTCCACTTT.

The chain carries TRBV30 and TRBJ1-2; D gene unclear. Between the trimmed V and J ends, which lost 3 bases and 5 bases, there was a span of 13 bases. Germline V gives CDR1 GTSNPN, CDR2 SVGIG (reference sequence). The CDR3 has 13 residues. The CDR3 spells CAWSRGQSYGYTF. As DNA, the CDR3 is TGTGCCTGGAGCCGAGGGCAGTCTTATGGCTACACCTTC.

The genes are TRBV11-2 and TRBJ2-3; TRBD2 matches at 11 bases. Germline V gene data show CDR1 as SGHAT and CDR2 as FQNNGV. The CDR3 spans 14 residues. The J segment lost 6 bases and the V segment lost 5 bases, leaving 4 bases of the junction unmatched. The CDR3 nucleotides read TGTGCCAGCAGCGCCAGGACTAGCGGGGATACGCAGTATTTT. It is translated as CASSARTSGDTQYF.

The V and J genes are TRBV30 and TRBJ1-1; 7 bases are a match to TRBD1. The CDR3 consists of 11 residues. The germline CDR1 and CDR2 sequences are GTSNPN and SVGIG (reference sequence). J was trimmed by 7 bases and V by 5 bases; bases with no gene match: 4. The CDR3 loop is CAWSTGYEAFF. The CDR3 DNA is TGTGCCTGGTCGACAGGGTATGAAGCTTTCTTT.

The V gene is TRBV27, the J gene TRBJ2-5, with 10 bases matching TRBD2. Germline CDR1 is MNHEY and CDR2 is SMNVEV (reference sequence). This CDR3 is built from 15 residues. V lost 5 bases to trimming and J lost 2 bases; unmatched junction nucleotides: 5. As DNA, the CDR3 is TGTGCCAGCAGTCCCTGGACTAGCGGACAAGAGACCCAGTACTTC. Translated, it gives CASSPWTSGQETQYF.

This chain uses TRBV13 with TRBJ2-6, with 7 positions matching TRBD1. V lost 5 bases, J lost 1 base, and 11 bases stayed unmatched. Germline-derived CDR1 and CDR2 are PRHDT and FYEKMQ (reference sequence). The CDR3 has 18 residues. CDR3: CASSVGPGGDSGANVLTF. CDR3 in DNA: TGTGCCAGCAGCGTTGGGCCAGGGGGTGATTCTGGGGCCAACGTCCTGACTTTC.

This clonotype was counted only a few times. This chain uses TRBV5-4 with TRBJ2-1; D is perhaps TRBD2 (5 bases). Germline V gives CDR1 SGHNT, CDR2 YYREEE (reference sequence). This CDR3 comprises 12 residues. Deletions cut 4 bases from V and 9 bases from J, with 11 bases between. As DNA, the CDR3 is TGTGCCAGCAGCAGTACTAGGAGTGAGCAGTTCTTC. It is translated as CASSSTRSEQFF.

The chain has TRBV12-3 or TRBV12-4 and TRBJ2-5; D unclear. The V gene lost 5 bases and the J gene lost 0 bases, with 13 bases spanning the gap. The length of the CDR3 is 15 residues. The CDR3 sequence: CASSLKHSYQETQYF. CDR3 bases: TGTGCCAGCAGTCTGAAGCACTCGTACCAAGAGACCCAGTACTTC.

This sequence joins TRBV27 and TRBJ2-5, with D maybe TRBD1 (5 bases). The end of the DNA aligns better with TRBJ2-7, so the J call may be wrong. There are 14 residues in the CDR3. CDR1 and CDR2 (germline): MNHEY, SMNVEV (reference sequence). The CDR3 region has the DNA TGTGCCAGCAGTTTTGGGGCAGGCTCCTACGAGCAGTACTTC. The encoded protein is CASSFGAGSYEQYF.

The CDR3: CASRHGAGVSHEQYF. CDR3 bases: TGTGCCAGCAGGCACGGGGCAGGGGTTTCCCACGAGCAGTACTTC. This chain connects TRBV2 to TRBJ2-1; tentative D call: TRBD1 (6 bases). The last part of the DNA fits TRBJ2-7 better; the J call may be wrong. This CDR3 contains 15 residues. CDR1 and CDR2 from the germline V gene are SNHLY and FYNNEI.

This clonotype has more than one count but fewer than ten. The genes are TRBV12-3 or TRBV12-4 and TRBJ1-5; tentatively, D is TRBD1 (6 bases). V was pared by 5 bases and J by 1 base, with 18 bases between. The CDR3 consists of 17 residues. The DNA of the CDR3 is TGTGCCAGCAGTCCGTCAAGGGGGGTCTTAAGCAATCAGCCCCAGCATTTT. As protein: CASSPSRGVLSNQPQHF.

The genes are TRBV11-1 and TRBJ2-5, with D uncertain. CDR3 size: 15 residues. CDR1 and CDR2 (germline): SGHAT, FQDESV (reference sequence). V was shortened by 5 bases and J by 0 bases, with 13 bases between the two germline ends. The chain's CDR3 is CASSRRIADQETQYF. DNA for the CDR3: TGTGCCAGCAGCCGCCGAATAGCAGACCAAGAGACCCAGTACTTC.

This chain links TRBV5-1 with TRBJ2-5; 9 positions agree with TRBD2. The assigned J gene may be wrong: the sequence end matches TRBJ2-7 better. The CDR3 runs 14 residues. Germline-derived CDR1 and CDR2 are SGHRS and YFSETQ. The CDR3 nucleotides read TGCGCCAGCAAGGATGAGCGGGGGGCCGACGAGCAGTACTTC. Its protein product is CASKDERGADEQYF.

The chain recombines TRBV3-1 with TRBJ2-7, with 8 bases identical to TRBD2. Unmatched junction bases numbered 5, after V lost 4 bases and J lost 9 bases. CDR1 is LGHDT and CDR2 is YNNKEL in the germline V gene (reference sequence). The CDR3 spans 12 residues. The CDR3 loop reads CASSPGGAGQYF. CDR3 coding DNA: TGTGCCAGCAGCCCCGGGGGGGCGGGGCAGTACTTC.

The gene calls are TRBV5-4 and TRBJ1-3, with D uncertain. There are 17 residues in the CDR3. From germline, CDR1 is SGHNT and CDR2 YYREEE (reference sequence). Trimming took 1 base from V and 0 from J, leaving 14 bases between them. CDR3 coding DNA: TGTGCCAGCAGCTTGTCGTCCGCTTACTCCTCTGGAAACACCATATATTTT. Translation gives CASSLSSAYSSGNTIYF.

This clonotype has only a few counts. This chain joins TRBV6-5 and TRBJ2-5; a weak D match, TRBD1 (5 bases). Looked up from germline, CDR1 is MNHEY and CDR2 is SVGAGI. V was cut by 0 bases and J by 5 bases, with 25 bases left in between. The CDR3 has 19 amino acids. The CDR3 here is CASSYSIASKGHVGETQYF. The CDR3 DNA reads TGTGCCAGCAGTTACTCGATCGCGTCAAAGGGGCATGTGGGGGAGACCCAGTACTTC.

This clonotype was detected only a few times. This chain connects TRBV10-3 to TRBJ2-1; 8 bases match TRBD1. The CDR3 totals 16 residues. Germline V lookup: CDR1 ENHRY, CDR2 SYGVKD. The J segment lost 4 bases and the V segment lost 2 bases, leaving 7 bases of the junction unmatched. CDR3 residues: CAISEGQGGAYNEQFF. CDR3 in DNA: TGTGCCATCAGTGAGGGACAGGGAGGCGCATACAATGAGCAGTTCTTC.

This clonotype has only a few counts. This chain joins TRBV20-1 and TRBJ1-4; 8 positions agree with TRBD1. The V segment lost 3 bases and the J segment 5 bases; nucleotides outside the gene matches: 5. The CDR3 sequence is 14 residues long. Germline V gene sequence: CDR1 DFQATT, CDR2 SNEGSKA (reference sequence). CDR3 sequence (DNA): TGCAGTGCTAGTAGAGACAGGGGCAATGAAAAACTGTTTTTT. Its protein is CSASRDRGNEKLFF.

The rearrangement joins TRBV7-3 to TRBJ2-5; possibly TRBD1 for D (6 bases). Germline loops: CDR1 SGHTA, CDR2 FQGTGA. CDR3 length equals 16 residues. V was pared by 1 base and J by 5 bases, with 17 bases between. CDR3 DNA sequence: TGTGCCAGCAGCTTAATAACAGGGAAGGGAATTGAGACCCAGTACTTC. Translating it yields CASSLITGKGIETQYF.

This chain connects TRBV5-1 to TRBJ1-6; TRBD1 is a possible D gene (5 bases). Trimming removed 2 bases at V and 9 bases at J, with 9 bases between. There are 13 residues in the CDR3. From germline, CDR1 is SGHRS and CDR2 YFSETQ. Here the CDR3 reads CASSLIRGSPLHF. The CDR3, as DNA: TGCGCCAGCAGCTTAATTAGGGGTTCACCCCTCCACTTT. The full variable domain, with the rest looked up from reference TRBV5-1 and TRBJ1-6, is KAGVTQTPRYLIKTRGQQVTLSCSPISGHRSVSWYQQTPGQGLQFLFEYFSETQRNKGNFPGRFSGRQFSNSRSEMNVSTLELGDSALYLCASSLIRGSPLHFGNGTRLTVT.

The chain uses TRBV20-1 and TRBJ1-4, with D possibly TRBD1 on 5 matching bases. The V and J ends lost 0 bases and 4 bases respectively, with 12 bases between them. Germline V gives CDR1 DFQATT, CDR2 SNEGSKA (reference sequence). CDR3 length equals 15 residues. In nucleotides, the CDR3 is TGCAGTGCTAGAGATTTTGGTAGGGGTAATGAAAAACTGTTTTTT. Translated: CSARDFGRGNEKLFF.